In its sample, the clone carrying this T cell receptor (beta chain) was seen a few times. Its antigen is as yet unknown. CD4+ T cells from unexposed donors were obtained before the COVID-19 pandemic (2011-2018). The cells were cultured for about 10 days before CD4+ T cells were isolated. This sample stems from a study of CD4 T cells in relation to SARS-CoV-2 and coronaviruses. About the study: Negative control cultures got HIV-1 Nef peptides or no peptide.

V gave up 7 bases and J gave up 3 bases, with 10 bases separating them. CDR1 and CDR2 from the germline V gene are PRHDT and FYEKMQ (reference sequence). The CDR3 is 13 amino acids. Findings of the study overall: Compared with monoreactive clones, crossreactive clones showed significantly weaker SARS-CoV-2 expansion.

Some clones are missing from TCRdb's copy, which holds only in-frame ones; the method was immunoSEQ multiplex PCR. The repertoire consists of tens of thousands of clones, with 73% occurring once and the leading ten covering roughly 18%. The V and J genes are TRBV13 and TRBJ2-1, with D perhaps assigned TRBD1 or TRBD2 (5 bases each). The sequence was collected from a human donor in good health. Source material: CD4+ T cells from PBMCs, cultured in vitro. The CDR3 DNA is TGTGCCAGCACCGAGGGGATCTACAATGAGCAGTTCTTC. Amino acids: CASTEGIYNEQFF.